This record concerns one T cell receptor beta chain sequence. No antigen is known for it. TCRdb's table, derived via immunoSEQ multiplex PCR, lists solely in-frame clones and lacks some. The table records approximately 89,000 clones, roughly 91% of them present only once. The sample is drawn from a study of OX40 agonist ivuxolimab in advanced cancers. On the study more broadly: The dose of intravenous ivuxolimab that patients received every 2 weeks ranged from 0.01 to 10 mg/kg. The dose-escalation cohort was around 83% male, with a mean age of about 60 years, ranging about 20 to 85. Among those treated, three patients had partial responses, one with hepatocellular carcinoma and two with cutaneous melanoma. Study-wide points: The investigators did not determine what antigen specificity the expanded peripheral T cells had.

Per the germline V gene, CDR1 is KGHSH and CDR2 is LQKENI. Trimming shortened V by 3 bases and J by 1 base, and 9 bases separated the two germline ends. The CDR3 is made up of 14 amino acids. This TCR was recovered from an adult with an advanced solid tumor such as melanoma, head and neck, liver or kidney cancer. Sequenced material: CD4+ or CD8+ T cells sorted from blood, taken in a trial of the OX40 agonist ivuxolimab. The genes are TRBV18 and TRBJ1-1; maybe TRBD1 (5 bases). CDR3 sequence reads: CASSPLTANTEAFF. The CDR3 coding sequence is TGTGCCAGCTCACCCCTGACAGCGAACACTGAAGCTTTCTTT.